The TCR beta chain under discussion was sequenced for a study of naive and memory T cell subsets. Study-wide results and caveats: A few larger clonotypes appeared in naive repertoires, especially CD8, possibly memory cells re-expressing CD45RA.

The V gene's germline CDR1 is SEHNR and CDR2 FQNEAQ (reference sequence). Trimming shortened V by 4 bases and J by 10 bases, and 8 bases separated the two germline ends. CDR3 size: 11 residues. The beta constant-region primer was an equimolar mix of two oligonucleotides covering TRBC1 and TRBC2. Ligated cDNA was amplified by four rounds of PCR with nested alpha and beta constant-region primers and SP2. TCRdb re-analysed the UMI-ligation and nested PCR reads in MiXCR, keeping a single row per CDR3 protein. The sample carries about 150,000 distinct CDR3 sequences, over 20% recorded once. As for this clonotype: The target antigen is unknown.

The genes are TRBV7-9 and TRBJ2-1; D uncertain. This receptor was taken from a human donor in good health. The sequenced sample was naive CD4+ T cells from blood. For the CDR3, the DNA is TGTGCCAGCAGCTCCCTTCCAGAGCAGTTCTTC. Its protein product is CASSSLPEQFF.